This T cell receptor beta chain was observed in a study of blood T cells in healthy people across ages. CDR3 size: 16 residues. Germline lookup yields CDR1 LGHNA and CDR2 YSLEER. The trim removed 5 bases at V and 4 bases at J, leaving 11 bases unmatched. Combining a sample-barcoded 5' primer with a J-beta primer mix, a second PCR ran for roughly 6 to 12 cycles. Each of the cDNA molecules was tagged by a template-switch adaptor with 12 random nucleotides. One entry per CDR3 protein results from TCRdb running MiXCR on the 5' RACE reads. This sample carries about a million distinct CDR3 sequences, 35% to 40% of them seen once, and the ten largest clones take around 12%. The study's findings and limits: When set beside aged donors, long-lived donors presented more naive CD4+ cells and higher diversity. Donor CMV status was unknown, possibly confounding expanded clonotype changes.

Isolated per sample were at least 7 million PBMCs. Of note for this clonotype: The antigen is not known.

The TCR was taken from a man between 18 and 29 years old in good health. Sequenced input: blood. This chain links TRBV4-3 with TRBJ1-1; 9 nucleotides line up with TRBD1. CDR3 protein: CASSRTGTGFGTEAFF. CDR3 DNA: TGCGCCAGCAGCAGAACCGGGACAGGGTTTGGCACTGAAGCTTTCTTT.